This TCR beta chain was obtained from a study of blood T cell repertoires in COVID-19. Study at large: Samples came from the United States, Italy and Spain, spanning acute and convalescent COVID-19. T cells, B-cell-depleted T cells, or PBMCs supplied cDNA or gDNA.

Trimming took off 8 bases at V and 0 bases at J, with 14 bases between the two ends. Looked up from germline, CDR1 is LNHDA and CDR2 is SQIVND (reference sequence). The CDR3 is made up of 15 amino acids. As handled by the study authors: Estimates of nucleated cell counts were drawn from the amplification of reference gene primers. Using immunoSEQ multiplex PCR, the repertoire was profiled, and TCRdb retains in-frame clones only, with some absent. V and J calls and clone size come straight from that table; D and trimming were deduced from the DNA. This sample yields about 180,000 clones, of which roughly 80% are seen a single time; 11% to 15% belongs to the top ten.

V and J are TRBV19 and TRBJ1-5; D is ambiguous. Input material: peripheral blood. This TCR came from a man younger than 35 with active or convalescent COVID-19. The CDR3 DNA is TGTGCCAGTGTACGTGGTAGTCCTAGCAATCAGCCCCAGCATTTT. Translation gives CASVRGSPSNQPQHF.